The clone carrying this T cell receptor (beta chain) was seen ten or more times. Its antigen remains unidentified. This specimen belongs to a study of CD8+CD57+ T cells in acquired aplastic anemia. Study overall: An average of roughly 2.9 ug of DNA was obtained from sorted CD4+ and CD8+ cells.

The TCR beta profiling, which covered VDJ combination and CDR3 sequence, was carried out using genomic DNA as the template. Each CDR3 protein gets one entry after TCRdb re-called the reads with MiXCR. The data show about 190,000 distinct CDR3 sequences, 64% seen once. Study-level points and caveats: Simpson's diversity of CD8+ cells was not significantly different in patients compared with controls.

The germline CDR1 and CDR2 sequences are MNHEY and SMNVEV (reference sequence). The CDR3 length is 13 residues. The ends were cut back, 5 bases at V and 6 bases at J, with 13 bases in the middle. What was sequenced was sorted CD4+, CD8+, or CD8+CD57+ T cells (not recorded which) from PBMCs. The sequence was collected from a human donor with severe aplastic anemia or a healthy control (not recorded which). The J gene is TRBJ1-2, the V gene TRBV27; maybe TRBD1 (6 bases). As DNA, the CDR3 is TGTGCCAGCAGTCCCCAGGGGAGCCATGGCTACACCTTC. It is translated as CASSPQGSHGYTF.